The 32 T cell receptor beta chains below were found in one sample sequenced in a study of blood T cells in healthy people across ages. It was with a sample-barcoded 5' primer and a J-beta primer mix that a second PCR of about 6 to 11 cycles was run. Each CDR3 protein is one row after TCRdb ran MiXCR on the 5' RACE reads. The sample records roughly 1,100,000 distinct CDR3 sequences, less than 25% being singletons. Separately, the same data were catalogued under a study of T cells of mothers and their children.

The sample taken for sequencing was blood. Receptors originate from a girl under 10 years old in good health.

This clonotype occurred a few times. V is TRBV7-3 and J is TRBJ2-1, with 9 bases fitting TRBD1. Germline assignment: CDR1 SGHTA and CDR2 FQGTGA. The CDR3 has 14 amino acids. Trimming at V came to 2 bases and at J to 8 bases, leaving 4 bases not matched to a gene. CDR3 region: CASSLGQGFDEQFF. For the CDR3, the DNA is TGTGCCAGCAGCTTAGGACAGGGGTTCGATGAGCAGTTCTTC.

Only a few counts were recorded for this clonotype. V and J are TRBV11-2 and TRBJ2-3; the D is unclear. Trimming cost V 5 bases and J 5 bases, with 5 bases left between them. This CDR3 has 11 residues. CDR1 and CDR2 (germline): SGHAT, FQNNGV. CDR3 sequence reads: CASSPIDTQYF. In DNA form, the CDR3 reads TGTGCCAGCAGCCCCATAGATACGCAGTATTTT.

The chain couples TRBV2 to TRBJ2-1; TRBD2 might be the D (6 bases). Germline CDR1 SNHLY, CDR2 FYNNEI. The CDR3 has 14 residues. V lost 7 bases, J lost 7 bases, and 17 bases lay in between. For the CDR3, the DNA is TGTGCCAGCATAGGGGACTCGGCGGCTAATGAGCAGTTCTTC. Residues: CASIGDSAANEQFF.

This clonotype turned up a few times. This sequence joins TRBV27 and TRBJ1-5, with unresolved D. Trimming cost V 6 bases and J 0 bases, with 9 bases left between them. The CDR3 loop spans 14 amino acids. Germline V gives CDR1 MNHEY, CDR2 SMNVEV (reference sequence). The DNA of the CDR3 is TGTGCCAGCAGGCGCTCGTATAGCAATCAGCCCCAGCATTTT. Amino acids: CASRRSYSNQPQHF.

The rearrangement links TRBV12-3 or TRBV12-4 to TRBJ1-1, with D maybe TRBD1 (5 bases). The CDR3 extends over 13 amino acids. Trimming pared 8 bases from V and 11 bases from J, leaving 21 bases between. CDR3 in DNA: TGTGCCAGCCGTCCAACTTTAGGGACGAACGCTTTCTTT. The encoded protein is CASRPTLGTNAFF.

The chain carries TRBV20-1 and TRBJ1-2; tentative D call: TRBD1 (6 bases). Germline loops: CDR1 DFQATT, CDR2 SNEGSKA (reference sequence). The CDR3 contains 12 residues. Trimming pared 1 base from V and 7 bases from J, leaving 10 bases between. The CDR3 DNA follows: TGCAGTGCTAGAGGGCTAGGGGGTGGCTACACCTTC. It encodes CSARGLGGGYTF.

The chain combines TRBV28 with TRBJ2-7; possibly TRBD2 for D (5 bases). The CDR3 is 13 amino acids. Between the trimmed V and J ends, which lost 1 base and 7 bases, there was a span of 11 bases. CDR1 and CDR2 from the germline V gene are MDHEN and SYDVKM. The CDR3 loop is CASSLSYSGEQYF. DNA for the CDR3: TGTGCCAGCAGTTTATCTTACTCGGGGGAGCAGTACTTC.

The CDR3 sequence is CSATAAGDEQFF. The CDR3 nucleotides are TGCAGTGCCACGGCGGCTGGCGATGAGCAGTTCTTC. This chain uses TRBV20-1 with TRBJ2-7; no firm D call. Gene TRBJ2-1 matches the end of the DNA better, so the J call may be wrong. This CDR3 comprises 12 residues. Germline V gene sequence: CDR1 DFQATT, CDR2 SNEGSKA (reference sequence).

The chain combines TRBV12-3 or TRBV12-4 with TRBJ1-4; D ambiguous. V was pared by 3 bases and J by 8 bases, with 19 bases between. This CDR3 comprises 16 residues. CDR3 residues: CASSFTPQTRKEKLFF. Written as DNA, the CDR3 is TGTGCCAGCAGTTTCACCCCCCAGACCAGAAAAGAAAAACTGTTTTTT.

This clonotype was seen more than once but under ten times. The rearrangement joins TRBV14 to TRBJ2-7; a weak D match, TRBD1 (5 bases). Trimming stripped 0 bases from V and 13 bases from J, with 16 bases between. From germline, CDR1 is SGHDN and CDR2 FVKESK. This CDR3 region has 13 residues. This chain's CDR3 is CASSQEKGAGCYF. CDR3 nucleotides: TGTGCCAGCAGCCAAGAGAAAGGGGCCGGGTGCTACTTC. Looking up the rest from reference TRBV14 and TRBJ2-7 gives the full variable domain: EAGVTQFPSHSVIEKGQTVTLRCDPISGHDNLYWYRRVMGKEIKFLLHFVKESKQDESGMPNNRFLAERTGGTYSTLKVQPAELEDSGVYFCASSQEKGAGCYFGPGTRLTVT.

In this sample, this clonotype turned up many times. The chain has TRBV29-1 and TRBJ2-5; 7 nucleotides agree with TRBD2. From germline, CDR1 is SQVTM and CDR2 ANQGSEA. The CDR3 has 10 amino acids. The CDR3 sequence is CSAGVETQYF. The CDR3 DNA is TGCAGTGCGGGGGTTGAGACCCAGTACTTC.

This clonotype was counted a few times. This sequence joins TRBV29-1 and TRBJ1-4; TRBD1 is a possible D gene (5 bases). Deletions cut 4 bases from V and 8 bases from J, with 17 bases between. Germline V gene lookup returns CDR1 SQVTM and CDR2 ANQGSEA. The CDR3 length is 14 residues. The CDR3 sequence is CSVALQGGREKLFF. CDR3 nucleotide sequence: TGCAGCGTTGCGTTGCAGGGAGGTAGGGAAAAACTGTTTTTT.

The chain has TRBV12-3 or TRBV12-4 and TRBJ1-4, with 7 bases fitting TRBD1. V trimming: 4 bases; J trimming: 8 bases; junction bases outside the gene matches: 7. This CDR3 is built from 14 residues. The CDR3, as DNA: TGTGCCAGCAGTTACGGACAGGCGGGCGAAAAACTGTTTTTT. It specifies CASSYGQAGEKLFF.

The chain carries TRBV6-5 and TRBJ1-1; a weak D match, TRBD1 (5 bases). V was pared by 2 bases and J by 7 bases, with 11 bases between. Germline CDR1 reads MNHEY; CDR2 reads SVGAGI. CDR3 length equals 13 residues. The CDR3 nucleotides are TGTGCCAGCAGTTACGGGGACGGGTTTGAAGCTTTCTTT. Its translation is CASSYGDGFEAFF.

This clonotype was seen more than once but under ten times. This chain connects TRBV11-2 to TRBJ2-2; possible D gene TRBD1, 6 bases. V gave up 4 bases and J gave up 5 bases, with 14 bases separating them. Germline V CDR1 and CDR2: SGHAT, FQNNGV. This CDR3 has 15 amino acids. The CDR3: CASSSRDIGTGELFF. CDR3 DNA sequence: TGTGCCAGCAGCTCCCGGGACATAGGGACCGGGGAGCTGTTTTTT.

This clonotype came up a few times. V gene TRBV4-3 combines with J gene TRBJ1-4; D remains unclear. Germline CDR1 LGHNA, CDR2 YSLEER. CDR3 size: 15 residues. V was shortened by 0 bases and J by 5 bases, with 10 bases between the two germline ends. The DNA of the CDR3 is TGCGCCAGCAGCCAAGACGGGGTGGGGAATGAAAAACTGTTTTTT. Translation: CASSQDGVGNEKLFF.

This clonotype has just a few counts. CDR3 in amino acids: CATSGGVNEKLFF. DNA for the CDR3: TGTGCCACCAGTGGGGGGGTGAATGAAAAACTGTTTTTT. The J gene is TRBJ1-4, the V gene TRBV24-1; possibly TRBD1 for D (5 bases). Trimming left V 5 bases short and J 5 bases short, with 8 bases between. The CDR3 length is 13 residues. Per germline, CDR1 KGHDR and CDR2 SFDVKD.

DNA for the CDR3: TGCAGTGCTAGGGAGGAGGGTCCCTACGAGCAGTACTTC. Its protein product is CSAREEGPYEQYF. The chain combines TRBV20-1 with TRBJ2-7; possible D gene TRBD2, 6 bases. Trimming shortened V by 3 bases and J by 2 bases, and 11 bases separated the two germline ends. The CDR3 is made up of 13 amino acids. Germline assignment: CDR1 DFQATT and CDR2 SNEGSKA (reference sequence).

To note about this clonotype: As the CDR3 is not closed by the conserved phenylalanine or tryptophan, this likely results from a read error. J is TRBJ2-3 and V is TRBV3-1; D is unclear. Germline V gives CDR1 LGHDT, CDR2 YNNKEL (reference sequence). The CDR3 has 12 amino acids. Deletions cut 0 bases from V and 2 bases from J, with 0 bases between. The chain's CDR3 is CASSQDTDTQYL. DNA of the CDR3: TGTGCCAGCAGCCAAGACACAGATACGCAGTATCTT.

The rearrangement links TRBV10-3 to TRBJ1-2, with D hard to call. Trimming took 11 bases from V and 7 from J, leaving 20 bases between them. The CDR3 extends over 13 amino acids. The germline V gene has CDR1 ENHRY and CDR2 SYGVKD. The CDR3 DNA is TGTGCCGTCAAGGCCGACCTCAGCAGTGGCTACACCTTC. Its translation: CAVKADLSSGYTF.

This clonotype has more than one count but fewer than ten. J is TRBJ2-5 and V is TRBV5-1; perhaps TRBD1 as D (5 bases). This CDR3 contains 13 residues. The ends were cut back, 2 bases at V and 3 bases at J, with 8 bases in the middle. Germline V gives CDR1 SGHRS, CDR2 YFSETQ. The CDR3 bases are TGCGCCAGCAGCTTCACGACAGAAGAGACCCAGTACTTC. It encodes CASSFTTEETQYF.

The chain has TRBV6-6 and TRBJ2-1; D is possibly TRBD1 or TRBD2 (5 bases each). The J call is in doubt because the DNA end fits TRBJ2-4 better. The length of the CDR3 is 14 residues. The germline V gene encodes CDR1 MNHNY and CDR2 SVGAGI (reference sequence). The CDR3 loop is CASSPPGRAETQYF. The CDR3 bases are TGTGCCAGCAGCCCTCCGGGGCGCGCGGAGACTCAGTACTTC.

This clonotype was seen a handful of times. V gene TRBV5-1 combines with J gene TRBJ2-5, with 10 bases that match TRBD2. The germline V gene encodes CDR1 SGHRS and CDR2 YFSETQ. The CDR3 is made up of 16 amino acids. V trimming: 1 base; J trimming: 4 bases; junction bases outside the gene matches: 7. In nucleotides, the CDR3 is TGCGCCAGCAGCTTGAATGATCGACTAGCGGGAGAGACCCAGTACTTC. Amino acid sequence: CASSLNDRLAGETQYF.

This clonotype turned up a few times. The chain joins TRBV27 to TRBJ1-5; TRBD1 might be the D (5 bases). With 4 bases removed from V and 6 bases from J, the gap between germline ends came to 13 bases. CDR1 and CDR2 (germline): MNHEY, SMNVEV (reference sequence). This CDR3 has 14 amino acids. This chain's CDR3 is CASSYVGAAQPQHF. CDR3 bases: TGTGCCAGCAGTTATGTCGGGGCGGCTCAGCCCCAGCATTTT.

The rearrangement links TRBV4-3 to TRBJ1-1; 8 nucleotides agree with TRBD1. With V trimmed by 8 bases and J by 4 bases, 3 bases remained unmatched. The V gene's germline CDR1 is LGHNA and CDR2 YSLEER. CDR3 length equals 12 residues. CDR3 amino acids: CASGTGITEAFF. CDR3 sequence (DNA): TGCGCCAGCGGGACAGGAATCACTGAAGCTTTCTTT.

The chain employs TRBV7-2 and TRBJ2-5, with D perhaps matching TRBD1 (5 bases). V lost 2 bases, J lost 11 bases, and 18 bases lay in between. Germline V lookup: CDR1 SGHTA, CDR2 FQGNSA. This CDR3 is built from 14 residues. The CDR3 sequence is CASSLRGHVGEQYF. For the CDR3, the DNA is TGTGCCAGCAGCTTACGAGGACATGTCGGTGAGCAGTACTTC.

Remarks on this clonotype: Because the CDR3 is missing its conserved closing phenylalanine or tryptophan, this is likely a read error. This chain links TRBV7-8 with TRBJ1-6, with a tentative D call TRBD1 (5 bases). Per germline, CDR1 SGHVS and CDR2 FQNEAQ. V was clipped by 1 base and J by 10 bases, with 14 bases between them. The CDR3 sequence is 15 residues long. Written as DNA, the CDR3 is TGTGCCAGCAGCTTAGAAGGGGCACGGAGGTCACCCCTCCACCTT. Translated: CASSLEGARRSPLHL.

V usage is TRBV12-5 and J usage is TRBJ1-4, with D tentatively TRBD1 (6 bases). The CDR3 is 15 amino acids. V was cut by 7 bases and J by 6 bases, with 18 bases left in between. Germline V gene lookup returns CDR1 LGHNT and CDR2 FRNRAP. The CDR3 DNA is TGTGCTAGTGCCTTACAGGGATCTCCTGATGAAAAACTGTTTTTT. Its protein product is CASALQGSPDEKLFF.

This chain links TRBV4-2 with TRBJ2-1, with 13 positions matching TRBD2. The length of the CDR3 is 17 residues. V lost 0 bases to trimming and J lost 9 bases; unmatched junction nucleotides: 8. Germline V gene lookup returns CDR1 LGHNA and CDR2 YNFKEQ. The DNA for the CDR3 is TGTGCCAGCAGCCAAGATCAGACTAGCGGGGGGAGATCTGAGCAGTTCTTC. It is translated as CASSQDQTSGGRSEQFF.

CDR3 loop: CAIWIQDRAYYEQYF. DNA for the CDR3: TGTGCCATTTGGATCCAGGACAGGGCCTACTACGAGCAGTACTTC. This chain connects TRBV25-1 to TRBJ2-7; 8 nucleotides match TRBD1. CDR3 length: 15 residues. The V and J ends lost 10 bases and 3 bases, in that order; junction bases with no gene match: 14. Per the germline V gene, CDR1 is MGHDK and CDR2 is SYGVNS.

This chain uses TRBV2 with TRBJ2-7; D remains unclear. CDR1 is SNHLY and CDR2 is FYNNEI in the germline V gene. The V and J ends lost 7 bases and 0 bases respectively, with 7 bases between them. The CDR3 is made up of 12 amino acids. In DNA form, the CDR3 reads TGTGCCAGCAACACAGTCTCCTACGAGCAGTACTTC. Amino acid sequence: CASNTVSYEQYF.

This chain connects TRBV5-4 to TRBJ2-1; 10 nucleotides agree with TRBD2. The CDR3 has 16 residues. Unmatched junction bases numbered 4, after V lost 0 bases and J lost 4 bases. The germline V gene has CDR1 SGHNT and CDR2 YYREEE (reference sequence). The CDR3 DNA reads TGTGCCAGCAGCTTGGATAAGGGACTAGCGTACAATGAGCAGTTCTTC. It yields the protein CASSLDKGLAYNEQFF.